These 31 T cell receptor beta chains share one sample of origin, sequenced in a study of graft-versus-host responses after intestinal transplantation. These receptors have no known antigen. Assay: immunoSEQ multiplex PCR; the TCRdb copy retains only in-frame clones and omits some. The table has roughly 120,000 clones, 85% to 95% seen once. This specimen consisted of unstimulated CD8+ T cells sorted from spleen or lymph node cells, obtained before transplant. The receptor set was obtained from a human donor who was the organ donor for an intestinal transplant.

V and J are TRBV7-9 and TRBJ2-2, with a possible D match to TRBD1 (6 bases). Per germline, CDR1 SEHNR and CDR2 FQNEAQ (reference sequence). Trimming removed 5 bases at V and 4 bases at J, with 14 bases between. CDR3 length: 15 residues. The DNA for the CDR3 is TGTGCCAGCAGCCGTTACAGGGCTAGCACCGGGGAGCTGTTTTTT. Its translation is CASSRYRASTGELFF. Drawing the rest from reference TRBV7-9 and TRBJ2-2, the complete variable domain is DTGVSQNPRHKITKRGQNVTFRCDPISEHNRLYWYRQTLGQGPEFLTYFQNEAQLEKSRLLSDRFSAERPKGSFSTLEIQRTEQGDSAMYLCASSRYRASTGELFFGEGSRLTVL.

V is TRBV5-4 and J is TRBJ1-1, with TRBD1 as a possible D gene (5 bases). The CDR3 has 16 residues. Germline assignment: CDR1 SGHNT and CDR2 YYREEE (reference sequence). V lost 2 bases to trimming and J lost 1 base, with 15 bases between them. The CDR3 sequence is CASSLDPGTQNTEAFF. CDR3 nucleotides: TGTGCCAGCAGCTTAGACCCCGGGACCCAGAACACTGAAGCTTTCTTT. The whole variable domain, remainder taken from reference TRBV5-4 and TRBJ1-1, is ETGVTQSPTHLIKTRGQQVTLRCSSQSGHNTVSWYQQALGQGPQFIFQYYREEENGRGNFPPRFSGLQFPNYSSELNVNALELDDSALYLCASSLDPGTQNTEAFFGQGTRLTVV.

The chain uses TRBV4-1 and TRBJ2-7, with TRBD2 as a possible D gene (6 bases). V was pared by 4 bases and J by 3 bases, with 10 bases between. CDR1 is MGHRA, CDR2 YSYEKL, per germline. The CDR3 is 13 amino acids. The CDR3 nucleotides are TGCGCCAGCAGCCTCGGAGGGGACTACGAGCAGTACTTC. Translated, it gives CASSLGGDYEQYF.

The gene calls are TRBV6-6 and TRBJ2-3; TRBD1 is a possible D gene (6 bases). Germline loops: CDR1 MNHNY, CDR2 SVGAGI (reference sequence). V lost 3 bases, J lost 5 bases, and 15 bases lay in between. The CDR3 spans 15 residues. This CDR3 reads CASSYKGRGVDTQYF. The CDR3 DNA reads as TGTGCCAGCAGTTATAAGGGCAGGGGAGTAGATACGCAGTATTTT.

The rearrangement uses TRBV5-6 and TRBJ2-7; no definite D call. Per the germline V gene, CDR1 is SGHDT and CDR2 is YYEEEE. V was clipped by 1 base and J by 6 bases, with 11 bases between them. CDR3 length: 13 amino acids. The chain's CDR3 is CASSLSALGEQYF. DNA for the CDR3: TGTGCCAGCAGCTTGAGCGCCTTGGGCGAGCAGTACTTC. Using reference TRBV5-6 and TRBJ2-7 for the parts outside the CDR3, the full variable domain is DAGVTQSPTHLIKTRGQQVTLRCSPKSGHDTVSWYQQALGQGPQFIFQYYEEEERQRGNFPDRFSGHQFPNYSSELNVNALLLGDSALYLCASSLSALGEQYFGPGTRLTVT.

The gene calls are TRBV27 and TRBJ2-7; D might be TRBD2 (6 bases). CDR1 is MNHEY, CDR2 SMNVEV, per germline (reference sequence). V lost 5 bases, J lost 4 bases, and 18 bases lay in between. The CDR3 sequence is 15 residues long. CDR3 DNA sequence: TGTGCCAGCAGTCGCCAACCCGGGAGTGGGTACGAGCAGTACTTC. It encodes CASSRQPGSGYEQYF.

The chain joins TRBV4-1 to TRBJ2-7, with 7 bases aligning to TRBD1. Germline V gives CDR1 MGHRA, CDR2 YSYEKL. Losses at the gene ends were 3 bases for V and 3 bases for J; bases not matched to a gene: 14. CDR3 size: 17 residues. The CDR3 nucleotides are TGCGCCAGCAGCCAGAACATCGACAGGGCCTTAGGCTACGAGCAGTACTTC. Its translation: CASSQNIDRALGYEQYF.

This clone was seen a few times. This chain joins TRBV7-9 and TRBJ2-1; TRBD1 agrees at 9 bases. Losses at the gene ends were 4 bases for V and 8 bases for J; bases not matched to a gene: 9. The CDR3 length is 15 residues. Germline V gene sequence: CDR1 SEHNR, CDR2 FQNEAQ (reference sequence). The DNA of the CDR3 is TGTGCCAGCAGCTGGGGCACAGGGGGCGCGGATGAGCAGTTCTTC. Translation: CASSWGTGGADEQFF.

V and J are TRBV2 and TRBJ2-7, with D possibly matching TRBD2 (5 bases). This CDR3 spans 13 amino acids. The germline V and J ends were trimmed by 8 bases and 3 bases, with 14 bases remaining between them. Germline CDR1 and CDR2: SNHLY and FYNNEI. CDR3 sequence reads: CASGERLNYEQYF. Written as DNA, the CDR3 is TGTGCCAGCGGGGAGAGGCTTAACTACGAGCAGTACTTC.

This clone was seen once. This rearrangement joins TRBV7-9 to TRBJ1-4; no reliable D call. The V and J ends lost 5 bases and 8 bases respectively, with 18 bases between them. The CDR3 runs to 15 residues. Germline V CDR1 and CDR2: SEHNR, FQNEAQ (reference sequence). CDR3 protein: CASSPRANGGEKLFF. The CDR3 nucleotides read TGTGCCAGCAGCCCACGAGCCAATGGAGGAGAAAAACTGTTTTTT.

The CDR3 bases are TGTGCCAGCAGCTTCCTAGCTTTTCCAAACCAAGAGACCCAGTACTTC. Translated: CASSFLAFPNQETQYF. The chain is built from TRBV7-9 and TRBJ2-5; D might be TRBD2 (5 bases). With 3 bases removed from V and 0 bases from J, the gap between germline ends came to 14 bases. Looked up from germline, CDR1 is SEHNR and CDR2 is FQNEAQ (reference sequence). The CDR3 spans 16 residues.

V and J are TRBV19 and TRBJ1-1; D is uncertain. Trimming cost V 3 bases and J 2 bases, with 7 bases left between them. This CDR3 has 13 amino acids. The germline V gene encodes CDR1 LNHDA and CDR2 SQIVND (reference sequence). CDR3 sequence (DNA): TGTGCCAGTAGTATGTCCGGAAACACTGAAGCTTTCTTT. It is translated as CASSMSGNTEAFF.

The genes are TRBV11-3 and TRBJ2-1, with D perhaps TRBD1 or TRBD2 (6 bases each). The CDR3 length is 18 residues. Germline V CDR1 and CDR2: SGHNT, YENEEA. Trimming shortened V by 11 bases and J by 4 bases, and 30 bases separated the two germline ends. CDR3 residues: CAAVSRGAGQLGYNEQFF. The CDR3 nucleotides read TGTGCCGCCGTTAGTAGGGGGGCAGGCCAACTGGGTTACAATGAGCAGTTCTTC.

This chain joins TRBV13 and TRBJ2-3; no clear D. The CDR3 is 16 residues long. Germline V CDR1 and CDR2: PRHDT, FYEKMQ (reference sequence). Trimming left V 5 bases short and J 2 bases short, with 17 bases between. CDR3 sequence: CASSTYLSGYTDTQYF. The CDR3 nucleotides read TGTGCCAGCAGCACATACCTCTCCGGGTACACAGATACGCAGTATTTT.

The chain is built from TRBV4-1 and TRBJ2-3; D not resolved. From germline, CDR1 is MGHRA and CDR2 YSYEKL. CDR3 length: 15 amino acids. Trimming stripped 0 bases from V and 1 base from J, with 8 bases between. DNA for the CDR3: TGCGCCAGCAGCCAAGATACGGTGGGCACAGATACGCAGTATTTT. Its protein product is CASSQDTVGTDTQYF.

The table lists this clone with a count of one. The chain couples TRBV9 to TRBJ2-1, with D tentatively TRBD1 (5 bases). Per the germline V gene, CDR1 is SGDLS and CDR2 is YYNGEE. Trimming removed 3 bases from V and 3 bases from J, with 16 bases in between. CDR3 length equals 16 residues. As DNA, the CDR3 is TGTGCCAGCAGCGGAAGGGGTCCCCAACTCTACAATGAGCAGTTCTTC. It translates to CASSGRGPQLYNEQFF.

The table lists this clone with a count of one. The J gene is TRBJ1-4, the V gene TRBV4-1; D remains ambiguous. The CDR3 is 15 residues long. V was trimmed by 0 bases and J by 7 bases, leaving 12 bases between them. Looked up from germline, CDR1 is MGHRA and CDR2 is YSYEKL. CDR3 protein: CASSQEASQSEKLFF. The CDR3 DNA reads as TGCGCCAGCAGCCAAGAGGCCTCTCAGAGTGAAAAACTGTTTTTT.

The chain couples TRBV5-4 to TRBJ1-1; possible D gene TRBD1, 5 bases. Trimming left V 6 bases short and J 10 bases short, with 16 bases between. This CDR3 is 12 amino acids long. Germline V gene sequence: CDR1 SGHNT, CDR2 YYREEE (reference sequence). For the CDR3, the DNA is TGTGCCAGCACCAGAGCGGGGGATAGAGCTTTCTTT. Translated, it gives CASTRAGDRAFF.

The chain combines TRBV7-2 with TRBJ2-7; TRBD2 aligns across 7 bases. CDR1 SGHTA and CDR2 FQGNSA come from the germline V gene. Trimming took 0 bases from V and 5 from J; bases not matched to a gene: 4. The CDR3 spans 14 residues. The CDR3 coding sequence is TGTGCCAGCAGCTTAGCGGGAGGACTAGACGAGCAGTACTTC. It yields the protein CASSLAGGLDEQYF.

J is TRBJ2-3 and V is TRBV25-1; 10 bases fit TRBD2. CDR1 and CDR2 (germline): MGHDK, SYGVNS. The CDR3 contains 15 residues. The ends lost 2 bases at V and 2 bases at J; junction bases unmatched: 1. This chain's CDR3 is CASSESGRATDTQYF. DNA for the CDR3: TGTGCCAGCAGTGAAAGCGGGAGGGCCACAGATACGCAGTATTTT.

The rearrangement joins TRBV21-1 to TRBJ1-2; TRBD1 reflects the table's D call only, with no check against the DNA. TRBV21-1 corresponds to a pseudogene. This CDR3 spans 13 amino acids. Written as DNA, the CDR3 is TGTGCCGGGGCCGAGAGGGGGAACTATGGCTACACCTTC. Translating gives CAGAERGNYGYTF.

The DNA of the CDR3 is TGTGCCAGCAGTTACTGGGGGAATGAGCAGTTCTTC. It specifies CASSYWGNEQFF. The chain employs TRBV6-5 and TRBJ2-1; D possibly uses TRBD1 or TRBD2 (5 bases each). This CDR3 region has 12 residues. Germline V lookup: CDR1 MNHEY, CDR2 SVGAGI. Deletions cut 1 base from V and 7 bases from J, with 5 bases between.

The CDR3 DNA sequence: TGTGCCAGCAGCTGGGGAAATACTGAAGCTTTCTTT. Translated: CASSWGNTEAFF. The chain is built from TRBV7-9 and TRBJ1-1, with D hard to call. This CDR3 comprises 12 residues. Germline V gene sequence: CDR1 SEHNR, CDR2 FQNEAQ (reference sequence). V was clipped by 4 bases and J by 5 bases, with 8 bases between them.

V gene TRBV20-1 combines with J gene TRBJ1-1, with D tentatively TRBD1 (5 bases). The CDR3 contains 11 residues. V dropped 6 bases and J dropped 5 bases, with 10 bases sitting between them. Looked up from germline, CDR1 is DFQATT and CDR2 is SNEGSKA (reference sequence). The CDR3 protein is CSAGEGTEAFF. CDR3 coding DNA: TGCAGTGCGGGGGAGGGAACTGAAGCTTTCTTT.

In this sample, this clone turned up once. The chain joins TRBV4-3 to TRBJ2-3; a weak D match, TRBD1 (6 bases). The CDR3 loop spans 15 amino acids. Germline V gives CDR1 LGHNA, CDR2 YSLEER. V lost 2 bases and J 2 bases, leaving 11 bases between the germline ends. The CDR3 coding sequence is TGCGCCAGCAGCCAATCAGGGGCCATCACAGATACGCAGTATTTT. It codes for CASSQSGAITDTQYF.

The chain combines TRBV6-6 with TRBJ1-1, with TRBD1 matching over 9 bases. This CDR3 region has 14 residues. J gave up 5 bases and V 4 bases, and 5 bases lay outside the gene matches. CDR1 is MNHNY and CDR2 is SVGAGI in the germline V gene (reference sequence). The DNA of the CDR3 is TGTGCCAGCAGTTGGGGACAGGGTGGAACTGAAGCTTTCTTT. Translation gives CASSWGQGGTEAFF.

The rearrangement uses TRBV11-3 and TRBJ2-5; D is ambiguous. V lost 3 bases and J 3 bases, leaving 8 bases between the germline ends. This CDR3 has 13 residues. The germline CDR1 and CDR2 sequences are SGHNT and YENEEA. The DNA for the CDR3 is TGTGCCAGCAGCTTTGGGGAAGAAGAGACCCAGTACTTC. It specifies CASSFGEEETQYF.

V and J are TRBV19 and TRBJ1-5, with 9 nucleotides matching TRBD1. Trimming removed 3 bases from V and 5 bases from J; junction bases left unmatched: 5. The germline V gene has CDR1 LNHDA and CDR2 SQIVND (reference sequence). CDR3 length: 15 residues. CDR3 sequence reads: CASSMGTGIDQPQHF. CDR3 coding DNA: TGTGCCAGTAGTATGGGGACAGGGATTGATCAGCCCCAGCATTTT.

V and J are TRBV27 and TRBJ2-7; 7 bases fit TRBD1. Unmatched junction bases numbered 25, after V lost 7 bases and J lost 4 bases. The CDR3 contains 19 residues. The germline gives CDR1 MNHEY, CDR2 SMNVEV (reference sequence). In DNA form, the CDR3 reads TGTGCCAGCATAACCCGCTCAACAGGGGCCCTTACCGATACGTACGAGCAGTACTTC. It is translated as CASITRSTGALTDTYEQYF.

The V call is TRBV7-9, the J call TRBJ2-7; D is unresolved. Germline V lookup: CDR1 SEHNR, CDR2 FQNEAQ (reference sequence). The CDR3 consists of 13 residues. V dropped 6 bases and J dropped 3 bases, with 12 bases sitting between them. In nucleotides, the CDR3 is TGTGCCAGCAGTCCAACAGCCGACTACGAGCAGTACTTC. Translated, it gives CASSPTADYEQYF.

The rearrangement links TRBV19 to TRBJ1-1; TRBD1 is a possible D gene (5 bases). This CDR3 region has 14 residues. V lost 5 bases to trimming and J lost 2 bases, with 12 bases between them. Germline CDR1 reads LNHDA; CDR2 reads SQIVND (reference sequence). The CDR3 loop reads CASSPGQSNTEAFF. DNA of the CDR3: TGTGCCAGTAGTCCGGGGCAGTCTAACACTGAAGCTTTCTTT. The variable domain in full, with the rest retrieved from reference TRBV19 and TRBJ1-1, is DGGITQSPKYLFRKEGQNVTLSCEQNLNHDAMYWYRQDPGQGLRLIYYSQIVNDFQKGDIAEGYSVSREKKESFPLTVTSAQKNPTAFYLCASSPGQSNTEAFFGQGTRLTVV.